Each of the 15 T cell receptor beta chains below was sequenced from the same sample in a study of CD8 T cells in ankylosing spondylitis. TCRdb itself ran the 5' RACE reads through MiXCR, one entry per CDR3 protein. The data contain roughly 150,000 distinct CDR3 sequences, about 32% of them singletons. Sample: synovial fluid, either unsorted or a sorted T cell fraction (not recorded which). These TCRs come from a male donor with ankylosing spondylitis.

This clonotype was recorded many times. V is TRBV2 and J is TRBJ2-5; 8 positions match TRBD2. Losses at the gene ends were 3 bases for V and 7 bases for J; bases not matched to a gene: 10. CDR1 SNHLY and CDR2 FYNNEI come from the germline V gene. The CDR3 runs to 15 residues. For the CDR3, the DNA is TGTGCCAGCAGTGAGGCCCCGGGACTAGTGATGACCCAGTACTTC. This sequence encodes CASSEAPGLVMTQYF.

The chain recombines TRBV20-1 with TRBJ2-1, with 8 bases fitting TRBD2. Germline CDR1 is DFQATT and CDR2 is SNEGSKA (reference sequence). The CDR3 length is 15 residues. V was pared by 1 base and J by 5 bases, with 7 bases of the junction left unmatched. In DNA form, the CDR3 reads TGCAGTGCTAGAGTTGATAGCGGGGTAAACAATGAGCAGTTCTTC. It specifies CSARVDSGVNNEQFF.

The gene calls are TRBV20-1 and TRBJ1-1; D perhaps matches TRBD1 (5 bases). CDR3 length: 11 residues. Deletions cut 7 bases from V and 3 bases from J, with 9 bases between. Germline lookup yields CDR1 DFQATT and CDR2 SNEGSKA (reference sequence). The CDR3 sequence is CSGQGHTEAFF. The CDR3 DNA reads as TGCAGTGGCCAGGGCCACACTGAAGCTTTCTTT.

The chain joins TRBV29-1 to TRBJ1-1; no reliable D call. The length of the CDR3 is 13 residues. Germline CDR1 and CDR2: SQVTM and ANQGSEA. V was cut by 4 bases and J by 4 bases, with 13 bases left in between. The CDR3 region has the DNA TGCAGCGTTGTAAAGGGTCTGGGCACTGAAGCTTTCTTT. This codes for CSVVKGLGTEAFF.

This chain connects TRBV12-3 or TRBV12-4 to TRBJ1-1, with 7 bases lining up with TRBD1. The length of the CDR3 is 17 residues. V lost 2 bases, J lost 0 bases, and 9 bases stayed unmatched. As DNA, the CDR3 is TGTGCCAGCAGTTTATCCGGCCTACAGGGGATGAACACTGAAGCTTTCTTT. Protein sequence: CASSLSGLQGMNTEAFF.

The chain employs TRBV12-3 or TRBV12-4 and TRBJ2-7; D call uncertain. CDR3 size: 14 residues. Trimming removed 3 bases from V and 1 base from J, with 10 bases in between. The CDR3 is CASSFSSGSYEQYF. In nucleotides, the CDR3 is TGTGCCAGCAGTTTTAGTTCCGGATCCTACGAGCAGTACTTC.

The chain couples TRBV19 to TRBJ2-1; unclear D gene. The germline V and J ends were trimmed by 4 bases and 9 bases, with 13 bases remaining between them. This CDR3 has 13 amino acids. Germline CDR1 and CDR2: LNHDA and SQIVND (reference sequence). CDR3 residues: CASSTPRVGEQFF. The DNA for the CDR3 is TGTGCCAGTAGTACCCCCCGTGTAGGTGAGCAGTTCTTC. Filled out from reference TRBV19 and TRBJ2-1, the complete variable domain reads DGGITQSPKYLFRKEGQNVTLSCEQNLNHDAMYWYRQDPGQGLRLIYYSQIVNDFQKGDIAEGYSVSREKKESFPLTVTSAQKNPTAFYLCASSTPRVGEQFFGPGTRLTVL.

V is TRBV28 and J is TRBJ1-1; no firm D call. This CDR3 is built from 12 residues. CDR1 and CDR2 from the germline V gene are MDHEN and SYDVKM. V gave up 0 bases and J gave up 4 bases, with 3 bases separating them. Here the CDR3 DNA reads TGTGCCAGCAGTTTATGGACCACTGAAGCTTTCTTT. Its translation is CASSLWTTEAFF.

This clonotype was recorded at least ten times. The rearrangement joins TRBV7-3 to TRBJ2-6; no clear D. Deletions cut 1 base from V and 0 bases from J, with 4 bases between. CDR1 is SGHTA, CDR2 FQGTGA, per germline. This CDR3 comprises 15 residues. The CDR3 reads CASSLNPSGANVLTF. In nucleotides, the CDR3 is TGTGCCAGCAGCTTAAACCCCTCTGGGGCCAACGTCCTGACTTTC.

J is TRBJ1-1 and V is TRBV18, with D unresolved. The length of the CDR3 is 16 residues. Germline values: CDR1 KGHSH, CDR2 LQKENI. V lost 0 bases, J lost 4 bases, and 15 bases lay in between. The chain's CDR3 is CASSPPGRDRGTEAFF. CDR3 in DNA: TGTGCCAGCTCACCACCCGGGAGGGATCGAGGCACTGAAGCTTTCTTT.

This chain uses TRBV18 with TRBJ2-7; 10 bases match TRBD1. J was trimmed by 4 bases and V by 2 bases; bases with no gene match: 2. Germline lookup yields CDR1 KGHSH and CDR2 LQKENI. The CDR3 is 14 amino acids. The CDR3: CASSPRDRGYEQYF. The CDR3 region has the DNA TGTGCCAGCTCACCAAGGGACAGGGGTTACGAGCAGTACTTC.

This chain links TRBV5-6 with TRBJ2-4; unclear D gene. Trimming stripped 0 bases from V and 9 bases from J, with 10 bases between. The germline gives CDR1 SGHDT, CDR2 YYEEEE. This CDR3 has 13 amino acids. DNA for the CDR3: TGTGCCAGCAGCTTGGGACGTTGGGGCATTCAGTACTTC. Translating it yields CASSLGRWGIQYF.

The V call is TRBV7-4, the J call TRBJ2-7; D is unresolved. V gave up 2 bases and J gave up 0 bases, with 5 bases separating them. The CDR3 covers 13 residues. The V gene's germline CDR1 is SGHVT and CDR2 SQSDAQ. The CDR3 is CASSLIGSYEQYF. The CDR3 region has the DNA TGTGCCAGCAGCTTAATAGGCTCCTACGAGCAGTACTTC.

The chain carries TRBV7-8 and TRBJ1-5, with D possibly being TRBD1 (5 bases). V was pared by 3 bases and J by 6 bases, with 18 bases between. CDR1 is SGHVS and CDR2 is FQNEAQ in the germline V gene. This CDR3 is 16 amino acids long. The CDR3 spells CASSFLGGPVGQPQHF. The CDR3 DNA is TGTGCCAGCAGCTTCCTCGGGGGTCCCGTAGGTCAGCCCCAGCATTTT.

The rearrangement uses TRBV2 and TRBJ2-3, with 8 bases aligning to TRBD2. V was pared by 8 bases and J by 2 bases, with 6 bases of the junction left unmatched. This CDR3 is built from 14 residues. CDR1 and CDR2 from the germline V gene are SNHLY and FYNNEI. The CDR3 DNA sequence: TGTGCCAGCCACCTGCGGGGGGACACAGATACGCAGTATTTT. Translating gives CASHLRGDTDTQYF.